The TCR beta chain under discussion was sequenced for a study of cytomegalovirus exposure and HLA in healthy donors. General study results and limits: Links to common viral pathogens appeared, in a later analysis, for several of the most significant clusters. Many donors shared some public TCRs, even though most TCR sequences were rare.

Amplification used 60 Vbeta primers and 13 Jbeta primers. As processed by the authors: Later, an analysis found 80 million or so unique TCR beta chains, and about 10 million of these were shared. TCRdb keeps only in-frame clones here, not all; method: immunoSEQ multiplex PCR. V, J and clone size are those of that table, while D and trimming were read from the DNA. The table has under 170,000 clones, around 79% seen once. Donors likely had unrecorded immune exposures despite being nominally healthy when sampled. Worth noting for this clone: Its antigen is currently unknown.

The sequence was obtained from a man between 50 and 59 years old in good health and CMV-seropositive. The sample consisted of PBMCs.

CDR3 sequence reads: CAISDPPGTSGRASSYEQYF. The CDR3 DNA sequence: TGTGCCATCAGTGACCCCCCCGGGACTAGCGGGAGGGCGAGCTCCTACGAGCAGTACTTC. The J gene is TRBJ2-7, the V gene TRBV10-3; 16 positions agree with TRBD2. With V trimmed by 3 bases and J by 0 bases, 11 bases remained unmatched. The V gene's germline CDR1 is ENHRY and CDR2 SYGVKD. The CDR3 loop spans 20 amino acids.